This T cell receptor beta chain was identified during a study of T cell responses to AZD1222 COVID-19 vaccine. Study as a whole: The study pooled second doses at about 4 or about 12 weeks.

In germline, CDR1 is KGHDR, CDR2 SFDVKD. The V end was cut by 1 base, the J end by 1 base, with 18 bases between. There are 19 residues in the CDR3. Using immunoSEQ multiplex PCR, the repertoire was profiled, and TCRdb retains in-frame clones only, with some absent. The sample lists some 55,000 clones, around 90% seen once, with 3% to 4% in the top ten. The chain joins TRBV24-1 to TRBJ2-2, with D unresolved. The source was peripheral blood, collected on day 0 of AZD1222 vaccination. The TCR comes from an adult in good health. CDR3 region: CATSDFGGVLKRNTGELFF. CDR3 nucleotide sequence: TGTGCCACCAGTGATTTCGGTGGAGTACTAAAGAGGAACACCGGGGAGCTGTTTTTT.